This TCR beta chain was found in a study of identical twins. Overall study results and limits: Insertion counts were lower in abundant cord blood beta clonotypes, a trend that memory repertoires did not show.

Everyone who donated was a healthy Caucasian. TCRdb independently ran MiXCR on the 5' RACE reads; one entry per CDR3 protein. Of about 330,000 distinct CDR3 sequences listed, around an eighth are singletons. Trimming took off 5 bases at V and 4 bases at J, with 13 bases between the two ends. The CDR3 is 13 residues long. The germline CDR1 and CDR2 sequences are SQVTM and ANQGSEA. As to this clonotype: Antigen unknown.

In addition, the sample was reused for a study of yellow fever vaccine responses in identical twins.

Sample: CD8+ T cells sorted from blood. The chain links TRBV29-1 to TRBJ2-3; TRBD1 or TRBD2 may be the D gene (5 bases each). The TCR comes from a woman between 18 and 29 years old in good health. CDR3 region: CSVRGGDSDTQYF. The CDR3 bases are TGCAGCGTTCGTGGGGGAGACTCAGATACGCAGTATTTT.